These 10 T cell receptor beta chains were all obtained from the same sample, sequenced in a study of T cells after yellow fever vaccination. TCRdb fed the 5' RACE reads into MiXCR, producing one record per CDR3 protein. The table lists hundreds of thousands of distinct CDR3 sequences, less than 20% of them singletons. The sample was PBMCs, taken 5 to 6 days after the first yellow fever vaccination. Receptors were obtained from a man in his late teens or twenties who received the YFV17D yellow fever vaccine.

The chain links TRBV28 to TRBJ1-1; D is perhaps TRBD1 (5 bases). CDR3 length: 14 amino acids. V was cut by 6 bases and J by 8 bases, with 19 bases left in between. In germline, CDR1 is MDHEN, CDR2 SYDVKM. The CDR3 protein is CASSLVRGRQEAFF. The DNA for the CDR3 is TGTGCCAGCAGCCTCGTCCGGGGACGGCAGGAAGCTTTCTTT. The entire variable domain, with the rest obtained from reference TRBV28 and TRBJ1-1, is as follows: DVKVTQSSRYLVKRTGEKVFLECVQDMDHENMFWYRQDPGLGLRLIYFSYDVKMKEKGDIPEGYSVSREKKERFSLILESASTNQTSMYLCASSLVRGRQEAFFGQGTRLTVV.

This clonotype appeared a few times. This chain joins TRBV11-2 and TRBJ2-1; D is perhaps TRBD2 (5 bases). The CDR3 is 16 amino acids. Trimming stripped 5 bases from V and 1 base from J, with 15 bases between. Germline V gene sequence: CDR1 SGHAT, CDR2 FQNNGV. The CDR3 region is CASSASWETSYNEQFF. The CDR3 coding sequence is TGTGCCAGCAGCGCAAGTTGGGAGACATCCTACAATGAGCAGTTCTTC.

This clonotype was detected only a few times. The V and J genes are TRBV7-2 and TRBJ1-5, with unresolved D. The germline V and J ends were trimmed by 1 base and 3 bases, with 13 bases remaining between them. Germline V lookup: CDR1 SGHTA, CDR2 FQGNSA. This CDR3 has 16 residues. CDR3 DNA: TGTGCCAGCAGCTTAGGGTGGGGAGGCTTCAATCAGCCCCAGCATTTT. Amino acid sequence: CASSLGWGGFNQPQHF.

Only a few counts were recorded for this clonotype. This sequence joins TRBV29-1 and TRBJ2-3; TRBD1 might be the D (6 bases). CDR3 length equals 14 residues. The ends were cut back, 2 bases at V and 4 bases at J, with 13 bases in the middle. Germline CDR1 SQVTM, CDR2 ANQGSEA. CDR3: CSVETGMVADTQYF. As DNA, the CDR3 is TGCAGCGTTGAAACAGGGATGGTAGCAGATACGCAGTATTTT.

J is TRBJ1-1 and V is TRBV29-1; D might be TRBD1 (5 bases). Germline lookup yields CDR1 SQVTM and CDR2 ANQGSEA. CDR3 size: 14 residues. The V end lost 0 bases, the J end lost 0 bases, and 8 bases lay between the germline ends. The CDR3 DNA reads TGCAGCGTTGAAGACGGGGGAATGAACACTGAAGCTTTCTTT. Its protein product is CSVEDGGMNTEAFF.

The table lists this clonotype with a few counts. V and J are TRBV11-1 and TRBJ1-1; D remains ambiguous. From germline, CDR1 is SGHAT and CDR2 FQDESV (reference sequence). This CDR3 comprises 15 residues. With 0 bases removed from V and 1 base from J, the gap between germline ends came to 9 bases. The CDR3 spells CASSLALSTNTEAFF. The DNA of the CDR3 is TGTGCCAGCAGCTTAGCGCTTTCAACGAACACTGAAGCTTTCTTT.

This clonotype came up many times. The rearrangement uses TRBV5-1 and TRBJ2-1, with 7 bases aligning to TRBD1. Germline CDR1 is SGHRS and CDR2 is YFSETQ. The CDR3 has 15 residues. J lost 2 bases, V lost 4 bases, and 6 bases had no gene match. The CDR3 sequence is CASSQRGPPYNEQFF. DNA of the CDR3: TGCGCCAGCAGCCAGAGGGGGCCCCCCTACAATGAGCAGTTCTTC.

This clonotype was counted between two and nine times. The gene calls are TRBV7-8 and TRBJ1-4, with D maybe TRBD1 (5 bases). CDR1 and CDR2 (germline): SGHVS, FQNEAQ. The CDR3 runs 15 residues. With 1 base removed from V and 2 bases from J, the gap between germline ends came to 8 bases. The CDR3 here is CASSLDGHTNEKLFF. The CDR3 DNA reads as TGTGCCAGCAGCTTAGACGGACATACTAATGAAAAACTGTTTTTT.

The V and J genes are TRBV20-1 and TRBJ2-3, with a weak D call TRBD1 (6 bases). Germline loops: CDR1 DFQATT, CDR2 SNEGSKA (reference sequence). The CDR3 loop spans 14 amino acids. V was shortened by 2 bases and J by 3 bases, with 12 bases between the two germline ends. The DNA for the CDR3 is TGCAGTGCTAGATCCAGGGGCAGTACAGATACGCAGTATTTT. As protein: CSARSRGSTDTQYF.

This clonotype was counted between two and nine times. V usage is TRBV2 and J usage is TRBJ1-1; tentative D call: TRBD1 (5 bases). V dropped 4 bases and J dropped 4 bases, with 16 bases sitting between them. The CDR3 consists of 15 residues. Germline lookup yields CDR1 SNHLY and CDR2 FYNNEI. CDR3 in DNA: TGTGCCAGCAGTGGTTTCGGGGGACCCGGCACTGAAGCTTTCTTT. Its translation: CASSGFGGPGTEAFF.